Following are 25 T cell receptor beta chains from one sample sequenced in a study of blood T cell repertoires in COVID-19. Sequencing used immunoSEQ multiplex PCR; TCRdb keeps in-frame clones, though not all of them. The sample lists hundreds of thousands of clones, more than 75% occurring once. Input material: peripheral blood. These receptors all stem from a woman between 45 and 60 years old with COVID-19, enrolled during active disease.

Here the CDR3 reads CATSAPPGLAGYNEQFF. CDR3 sequence (DNA): TGTGCCACCAGCGCCCCACCGGGACTAGCTGGTTACAATGAGCAGTTCTTC. The chain combines TRBV15 with TRBJ2-1, with 9 bases lining up with TRBD2. The CDR3 extends over 17 amino acids. With V trimmed by 5 bases and J by 4 bases, 12 bases remained unmatched. Germline loops: CDR1 LNHNV, CDR2 YYDKDF (reference sequence).

V and J are TRBV5-8 and TRBJ1-4; 9 nucleotides line up with TRBD1. Germline CDR1 is SGHTS and CDR2 is YDEGEE. The ends lost 0 bases at V and 3 bases at J; junction bases unmatched: 0. This CDR3 spans 15 amino acids. The CDR3 sequence: CASSLGDRANEKLFF. The CDR3 DNA reads as TGTGCCAGCAGCTTGGGGGACAGGGCTAATGAAAAACTGTTTTTT.

In DNA form, the CDR3 reads TGCGCCAGCAGCTTCAGGGGCGAAGGCACTGAAGCTTTCTTT. Protein: CASSFRGEGTEAFF. The rearrangement uses TRBV5-1 and TRBJ1-1; D might be TRBD1 (6 bases). The length of the CDR3 is 14 residues. Germline CDR1 SGHRS, CDR2 YFSETQ. V was shortened by 2 bases and J by 4 bases, with 12 bases between the two germline ends.

The V gene is TRBV24-1, the J gene TRBJ2-1; the D gene is possibly TRBD1 (6 bases). This CDR3 spans 16 amino acids. Germline lookup yields CDR1 KGHDR and CDR2 SFDVKD. V was cut by 3 bases and J by 4 bases, with 15 bases left in between. The CDR3 protein is CATSDGAGTTYNEQFF. The DNA for the CDR3 is TGTGCCACCAGTGATGGAGCCGGGACAACATACAATGAGCAGTTCTTC.

V and J are TRBV6-1 and TRBJ2-1, with unresolved D. Per the germline V gene, CDR1 is MNHNS and CDR2 is SASEGT. V shed 0 bases and J shed 8 bases, with 11 bases lying between them. The CDR3 consists of 14 residues. The CDR3 sequence: CASSEALMGDEQFF. The DNA of the CDR3 is TGTGCCAGCAGTGAAGCGCTTATGGGCGATGAGCAGTTCTTC.

A single count supports this clone. The chain is built from TRBV12-5 and TRBJ2-3; 11 bases align to TRBD2. Germline V lookup: CDR1 LGHNT, CDR2 FRNRAP. V trimming: 5 bases; J trimming: 10 bases; junction bases outside the gene matches: 11. This CDR3 has 15 residues. The CDR3 spells CASGSTPTSGTSQYF. The CDR3 DNA is TGTGCTAGTGGTAGTACCCCGACTAGCGGGACGTCGCAGTATTTT.

In this sample, this clone turned up once. This chain links TRBV15 with TRBJ2-3; 9 bases match TRBD1. Per germline, CDR1 LNHNV and CDR2 YYDKDF (reference sequence). J lost 4 bases, V lost 0 bases, and 11 bases had no gene match. The CDR3 loop spans 18 amino acids. The CDR3 nucleotides read TGTGCCACCAGCAGAGATCTGGACAGGGGCTCGCTAGCAGATACGCAGTATTTT. Translation gives CATSRDLDRGSLADTQYF.

V is TRBV7-9 and J is TRBJ2-1; 7 positions match TRBD1. J lost 6 bases, V lost 5 bases, and 4 bases had no gene match. Germline lookup yields CDR1 SEHNR and CDR2 FQNEAQ (reference sequence). The CDR3 covers 13 residues. The CDR3 DNA reads as TGTGCCAGCAGCACAACAGGGGCCAATGAGCAGTTCTTC. Translated, it gives CASSTTGANEQFF.

This clone has a single count. The chain has TRBV6-2 or TRBV6-3 and TRBJ2-1; a weak D match, TRBD2 (6 bases). Trimming removed 2 bases from V and 3 bases from J, with 14 bases in between. CDR1 is MNHEY, CDR2 SVGEGT, per germline. The CDR3 is 16 residues long. CDR3 DNA: TGTGCCAGCAGTTACATTCCGGGGGTAGACTACAATGAGCAGTTCTTC. Translated, it gives CASSYIPGVDYNEQFF.

The chain links TRBV6-5 to TRBJ1-2; tentatively, D is TRBD1 (6 bases). The CDR3 sequence is 15 residues long. V shed 6 bases and J shed 5 bases, with 19 bases lying between them. Germline V CDR1 and CDR2: MNHEY, SVGAGI. CDR3 protein: CASRPMAGESYGYTF. The CDR3 DNA reads TGTGCCAGCAGGCCAATGGCAGGGGAATCATATGGCTACACCTTC.

The chain links TRBV12-5 to TRBJ2-1, with 8 positions matching TRBD1. Germline CDR1 LGHNT, CDR2 FRNRAP. This CDR3 has 14 residues. Germline trimming cut 5 bases from V and 8 bases from J; bases unmatched to any gene: 8. The CDR3 sequence is CASGKGTGSDEQFF. The CDR3 region has the DNA TGTGCTAGTGGTAAAGGGACAGGTTCCGATGAGCAGTTCTTC. The whole variable domain, filled in from reference TRBV12-5 and TRBJ2-1, reads DARVTQTPRHKVTEMGQEVTMRCQPILGHNTVFWYRQTMMQGLELLAYFRNRAPLDDSGMPKDRFSAEMPDATLATLKIQPSEPRDSAVYFCASGKGTGSDEQFFGPGTRLTVL.

The table lists this clone with a few counts. The J gene is TRBJ1-5, the V gene TRBV2; no reliable D call. Trimming left V 7 bases short and J 6 bases short, with 22 bases between. This CDR3 is built from 16 residues. Germline assignment: CDR1 SNHLY and CDR2 FYNNEI. CDR3 DNA sequence: TGTGCCAGCAACCCCACTCCCTCAGGTAGCGGTCAGCCCCAGCATTTT. It is translated as CASNPTPSGSGQPQHF.

This chain joins TRBV11-2 and TRBJ2-1; 12 positions agree with TRBD2. Per the germline V gene, CDR1 is SGHAT and CDR2 is FQNNGV. Losses at the gene ends were 4 bases for V and 3 bases for J; bases not matched to a gene: 7. CDR3 size: 17 residues. The CDR3 reads CASSSLRLAGDYNEQFF. CDR3 bases: TGTGCCAGCAGCTCCCTCCGACTAGCGGGAGACTACAATGAGCAGTTCTTC.

In this sample, this clone turned up once. The chain uses TRBV10-2 and TRBJ2-2, with TRBD2 identical over 7 bases. The ends lost 7 bases at V and 0 bases at J; junction bases unmatched: 5. This CDR3 spans 15 amino acids. CDR1 is WSHSY and CDR2 is SAAADI in the germline V gene. CDR3 sequence (DNA): TGCGCCAGCACGCTGAGCGGGACGAACACCGGGGAGCTGTTTTTT. Translation: CASTLSGTNTGELFF.

The V gene is TRBV13, the J gene TRBJ1-1, with D perhaps matching TRBD1 (5 bases). The CDR3 spans 13 residues. Trimming removed 3 bases from V and 5 bases from J, with 10 bases in between. The germline gives CDR1 PRHDT, CDR2 FYEKMQ (reference sequence). The CDR3 DNA reads TGTGCCAGCAGCTTGAATTCAGGGACTGAAGCTTTCTTT. It encodes CASSLNSGTEAFF.

A single count supports this clone. The chain recombines TRBV19 with TRBJ1-1; 12 bases are shared with TRBD1. Looked up from germline, CDR1 is LNHDA and CDR2 is SQIVND (reference sequence). After removal of 7 bases from V and 1 base from J, the junction contained 13 bases not matched to a gene. There are 18 residues in the CDR3. The CDR3 nucleotides read TGTGCCAGTACCATAGTCCCGGGACAGGGGGCCTGGAACACTGAAGCTTTCTTT. It translates to CASTIVPGQGAWNTEAFF. The full variable domain, in which reference TRBV19 and TRBJ1-1 provide the parts outside the CDR3, is DGGITQSPKYLFRKEGQNVTLSCEQNLNHDAMYWYRQDPGQGLRLIYYSQIVNDFQKGDIAEGYSVSREKKESFPLTVTSAQKNPTAFYLCASTIVPGQGAWNTEAFFGQGTRLTVV.

The gene calls are TRBV5-1 and TRBJ2-7; D is perhaps TRBD1 (5 bases). The germline V and J ends were trimmed by 1 base and 5 bases, with 16 bases remaining between them. The germline CDR1 and CDR2 sequences are SGHRS and YFSETQ. The CDR3 is 15 residues long. The CDR3 sequence is CASSLKQGGPDEQYF. Written as DNA, the CDR3 is TGCGCCAGCAGCTTGAAGCAGGGTGGGCCGGACGAGCAGTACTTC.

The chain has TRBV7-7 and TRBJ2-3, with 9 bases identical to TRBD1. The germline gives CDR1 SSHAT, CDR2 FNYEAQ (reference sequence). V lost 2 bases to trimming and J lost 7 bases; unmatched junction nucleotides: 13. The CDR3 is 17 amino acids. The CDR3 DNA sequence: TGTGCCAGCAGCTTAATACCCCCGGGACAGGGAGCAAATACGCAGTATTTT. As protein: CASSLIPPGQGANTQYF.

This clone showed up just once. This rearrangement joins TRBV25-1 to TRBJ2-7; the D is unclear. The germline gives CDR1 MGHDK, CDR2 SYGVNS. This CDR3 is 12 amino acids long. V lost 4 bases, J lost 0 bases, and 4 bases lay in between. The CDR3 region is CASSANSYEQYF. The CDR3, as DNA: TGTGCCAGCAGTGCCAACTCCTACGAGCAGTACTTC.

The J gene is TRBJ2-2, the V gene TRBV27, with a tentative D call TRBD1 (6 bases). This CDR3 is built from 19 residues. Germline CDR1 is MNHEY and CDR2 is SMNVEV (reference sequence). Trimming removed 0 bases at V and 2 bases at J, with 19 bases between. CDR3 coding DNA: TGTGCCAGCAGTTTATCGTCCATAAGCCGGACAGCAAACACCGGGGAGCTGTTTTTT. It encodes CASSLSSISRTANTGELFF.

The CDR3 loop reads CASSLISGSDNYGYTF. CDR3 DNA sequence: TGTGCCAGCTCACTAATATCGGGGTCCGATAACTATGGCTACACCTTC. V gene TRBV18 combines with J gene TRBJ1-2; D is undetermined. This CDR3 contains 16 residues. The V end lost 4 bases, the J end lost 1 base, and 16 bases lay between the germline ends. Germline CDR1 reads KGHSH; CDR2 reads LQKENI.

V gene TRBV29-1 combines with J gene TRBJ2-7, with D possibly TRBD1 on 6 matching bases. This CDR3 is built from 12 residues. The ends were cut back, 5 bases at V and 2 bases at J, with 10 bases in the middle. Per germline, CDR1 SQVTM and CDR2 ANQGSEA. The CDR3 DNA sequence: TGCAGCGTTCAGGGGTCAACCTACGAGCAGTACTTC. Translating it yields CSVQGSTYEQYF.

The V gene is TRBV24-1, the J gene TRBJ1-2, with 10 bases lining up with TRBD1. The CDR3 extends over 16 amino acids. CDR1 is KGHDR, CDR2 SFDVKD, per germline. Trimming at V came to 0 bases and at J to 4 bases, leaving 4 bases not matched to a gene. CDR3 sequence (DNA): TGTGCCACCAGTGATTTGCTGACAGGGGGCGTCTATGGCTACACCTTC. Residues: CATSDLLTGGVYGYTF.

The DNA of the CDR3 is TGCAGCGTCAAGGGACAGTTCTCTGGAAACACCATATATTTT. This sequence encodes CSVKGQFSGNTIYF. V gene TRBV29-1 combines with J gene TRBJ1-3; the match to TRBD1 covers 7 bases. With 6 bases clipped from V and 0 bases from J, the junction kept 5 bases outside the gene matches. This CDR3 is built from 14 residues. Germline V gene sequence: CDR1 SQVTM, CDR2 ANQGSEA.

The genes are TRBV27 and TRBJ2-1; no reliable D call. The CDR3 has 14 residues. The germline V gene has CDR1 MNHEY and CDR2 SMNVEV (reference sequence). The V end was cut by 4 bases, the J end by 5 bases, with 12 bases between. This CDR3 reads CASSSTEWDNEQFF. The CDR3, as DNA: TGTGCCAGCAGTTCCACAGAGTGGGACAATGAGCAGTTCTTC.